This entry is about one T cell receptor beta chain. The data originate from a study of blood T cell repertoires in COVID-19. Background on the study: COVID-19 samples, acute and convalescent, were from the United States, Italy and Spain. From T cells, B-cell-depleted T cells, or PBMCs came the material, which was cDNA or gDNA.

The authors' processing: Estimates of nucleated cell counts were drawn from the amplification of reference gene primers. TCRdb's table, derived via immunoSEQ multiplex PCR, lists solely in-frame clones and lacks some. That table supplies the V and J calls and clone size; D and trimming were determined from the DNA. The sample carries 140,000 to 150,000 clones, almost 85% recorded once. Those who participated ranged in age from roughly 18 to 89 years and resided in approximately 26 US areas. V was trimmed by 0 bases and J by 1 base, leaving 7 bases between them. Germline CDR1 SGHTA, CDR2 FQGNSA. This CDR3 contains 15 residues.

Sequencing input: PBMCs or T cells enriched from blood (not recorded which). The sequence was obtained from a woman aged 50 to 60 with acute COVID-19. V and J are TRBV7-2 and TRBJ2-1; D may be TRBD2 (5 bases). In DNA form, the CDR3 reads TGTGCCAGCAGCTTAGCGCGGACTTCCTACAATGAGCAGTTCTTC. It encodes CASSLARTSYNEQFF. Together with reference TRBV7-2 and TRBJ2-1, the CDR3 gives the full variable domain: GAGVSQSPSNKVTEKGKDVELRCDPISGHTALYWYRQSLGQGLEFLIYFQGNSAPDKSGLPSDRFSAERTGGSVSTLTIQRTQQEDSAVYLCASSLARTSYNEQFFGPGTRLTVL.